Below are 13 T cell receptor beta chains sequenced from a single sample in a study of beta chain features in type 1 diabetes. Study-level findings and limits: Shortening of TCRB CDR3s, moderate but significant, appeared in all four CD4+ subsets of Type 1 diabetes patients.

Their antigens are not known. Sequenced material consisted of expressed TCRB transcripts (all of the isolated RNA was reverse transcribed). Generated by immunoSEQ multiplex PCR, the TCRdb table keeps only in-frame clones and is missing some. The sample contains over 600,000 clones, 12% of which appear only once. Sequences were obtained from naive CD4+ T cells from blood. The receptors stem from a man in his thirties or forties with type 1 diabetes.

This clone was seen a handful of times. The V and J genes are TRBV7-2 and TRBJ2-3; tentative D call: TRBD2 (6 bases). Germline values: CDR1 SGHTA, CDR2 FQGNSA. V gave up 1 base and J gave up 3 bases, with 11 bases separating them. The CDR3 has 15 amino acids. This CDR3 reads CASSLEPGETDTQYF. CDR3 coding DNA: TGTGCCAGCAGCTTAGAACCGGGGGAGACAGATACGCAGTATTTT.

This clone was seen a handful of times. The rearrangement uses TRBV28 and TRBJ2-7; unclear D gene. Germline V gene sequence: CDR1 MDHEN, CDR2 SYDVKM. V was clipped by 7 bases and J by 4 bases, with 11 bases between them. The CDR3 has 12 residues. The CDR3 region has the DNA TGTGCCAGCACCCCGGACGGTTACGAGCAGTACTTC. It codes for CASTPDGYEQYF. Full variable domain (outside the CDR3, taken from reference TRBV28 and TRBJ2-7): DVKVTQSSRYLVKRTGEKVFLECVQDMDHENMFWYRQDPGLGLRLIYFSYDVKMKEKGDIPEGYSVSREKKERFSLILESASTNQTSMYLCASTPDGYEQYFGPGTRLTVT.

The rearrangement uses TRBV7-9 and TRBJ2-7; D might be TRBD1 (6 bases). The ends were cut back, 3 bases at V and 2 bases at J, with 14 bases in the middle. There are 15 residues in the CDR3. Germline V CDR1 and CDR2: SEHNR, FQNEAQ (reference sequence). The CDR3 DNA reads TGTGCCAGCAGCTTCACCGGGACACAGACCTACGAGCAGTACTTC. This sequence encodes CASSFTGTQTYEQYF. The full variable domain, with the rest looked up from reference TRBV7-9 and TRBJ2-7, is DTGVSQNPRHKITKRGQNVTFRCDPISEHNRLYWYRQTLGQGPEFLTYFQNEAQLEKSRLLSDRFSAERPKGSFSTLEIQRTEQGDSAMYLCASSFTGTQTYEQYFGPGTRLTVT.

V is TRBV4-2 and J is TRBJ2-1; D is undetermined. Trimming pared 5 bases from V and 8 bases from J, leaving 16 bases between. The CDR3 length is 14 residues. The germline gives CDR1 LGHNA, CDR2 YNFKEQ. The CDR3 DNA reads TGTGCCAGCAGCTCTCGGGCCCCAGTGGATGAGCAGTTCTTC. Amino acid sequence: CASSSRAPVDEQFF.

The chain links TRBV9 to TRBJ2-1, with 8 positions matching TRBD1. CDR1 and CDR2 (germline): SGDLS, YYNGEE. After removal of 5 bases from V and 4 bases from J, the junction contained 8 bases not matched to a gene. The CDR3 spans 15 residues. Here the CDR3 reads CASRTPGQEYNEQFF. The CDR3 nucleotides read TGTGCCAGCAGGACCCCGGGACAGGAGTACAATGAGCAGTTCTTC.

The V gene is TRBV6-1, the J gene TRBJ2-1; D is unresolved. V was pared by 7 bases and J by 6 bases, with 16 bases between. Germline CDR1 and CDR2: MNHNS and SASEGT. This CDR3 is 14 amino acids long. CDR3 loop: CASNMQDSRNEQFF. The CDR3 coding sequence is TGTGCCAGCAATATGCAGGATTCCCGCAATGAGCAGTTCTTC.

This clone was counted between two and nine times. CDR3 sequence: CASSEFKRGLSKNIQYF. CDR3 bases: TGTGCCAGCAGTGAATTTAAGCGGGGGCTCTCAAAAAACATTCAGTACTTC. V and J are TRBV2 and TRBJ2-4, with TRBD2 matching over 8 bases. Germline CDR1 and CDR2: SNHLY and FYNNEI. This CDR3 is built from 17 residues. The V and J ends lost 2 bases and 4 bases, in that order; junction bases with no gene match: 10.

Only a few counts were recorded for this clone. The CDR3 protein is CASSSTRDRLYGYTF. The CDR3 region has the DNA TGTGCCAGCAGTTCGACCCGGGACAGGCTCTATGGCTACACCTTC. The V gene is TRBV28, the J gene TRBJ1-2; 8 bases are shared with TRBD1. The V gene end was trimmed by 4 bases and the J gene end by 4 bases; junction bases not matched to a gene: 8. CDR3 length: 15 amino acids. The germline V gene encodes CDR1 MDHEN and CDR2 SYDVKM.

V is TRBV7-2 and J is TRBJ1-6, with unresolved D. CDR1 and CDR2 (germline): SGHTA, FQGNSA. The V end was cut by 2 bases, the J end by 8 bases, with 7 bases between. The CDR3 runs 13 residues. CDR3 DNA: TGTGCCAGCAGCTTAAATGCCGATTCACCCCTCCACTTT. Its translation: CASSLNADSPLHF. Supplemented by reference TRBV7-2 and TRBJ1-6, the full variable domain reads GAGVSQSPSNKVTEKGKDVELRCDPISGHTALYWYRQSLGQGLEFLIYFQGNSAPDKSGLPSDRFSAERTGGSVSTLTIQRTQQEDSAVYLCASSLNADSPLHFGNGTRLTVT.

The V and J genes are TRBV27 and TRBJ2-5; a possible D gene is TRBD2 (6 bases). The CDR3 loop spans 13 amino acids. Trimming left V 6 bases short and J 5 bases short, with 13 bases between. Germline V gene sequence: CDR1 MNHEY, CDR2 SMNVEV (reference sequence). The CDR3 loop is CASREAGSETQYF. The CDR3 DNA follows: TGTGCCAGCAGGGAGGCGGGGTCGGAGACCCAGTACTTC.

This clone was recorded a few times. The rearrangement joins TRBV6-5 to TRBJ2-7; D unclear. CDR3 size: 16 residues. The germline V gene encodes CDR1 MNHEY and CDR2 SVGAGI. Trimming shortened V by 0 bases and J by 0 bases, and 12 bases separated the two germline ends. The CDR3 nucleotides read TGTGCCAGCAGTTACTCTCTGGCCCGAAGCTCCTACGAGCAGTACTTC. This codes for CASSYSLARSSYEQYF.

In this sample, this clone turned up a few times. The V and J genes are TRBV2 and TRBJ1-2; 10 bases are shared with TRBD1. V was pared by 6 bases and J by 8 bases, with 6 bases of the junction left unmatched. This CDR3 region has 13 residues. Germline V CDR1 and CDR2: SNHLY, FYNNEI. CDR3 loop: CASRRQGAGGYTF. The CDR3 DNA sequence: TGTGCCAGCAGACGACAGGGGGCGGGAGGCTACACCTTC.

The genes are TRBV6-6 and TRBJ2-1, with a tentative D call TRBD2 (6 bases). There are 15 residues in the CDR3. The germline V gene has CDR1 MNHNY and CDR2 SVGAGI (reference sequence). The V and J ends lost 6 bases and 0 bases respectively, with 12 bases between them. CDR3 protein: CASRPRGASYNEQFF. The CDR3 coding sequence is TGTGCCAGCAGGCCGCGCGGGGCCTCCTACAATGAGCAGTTCTTC.